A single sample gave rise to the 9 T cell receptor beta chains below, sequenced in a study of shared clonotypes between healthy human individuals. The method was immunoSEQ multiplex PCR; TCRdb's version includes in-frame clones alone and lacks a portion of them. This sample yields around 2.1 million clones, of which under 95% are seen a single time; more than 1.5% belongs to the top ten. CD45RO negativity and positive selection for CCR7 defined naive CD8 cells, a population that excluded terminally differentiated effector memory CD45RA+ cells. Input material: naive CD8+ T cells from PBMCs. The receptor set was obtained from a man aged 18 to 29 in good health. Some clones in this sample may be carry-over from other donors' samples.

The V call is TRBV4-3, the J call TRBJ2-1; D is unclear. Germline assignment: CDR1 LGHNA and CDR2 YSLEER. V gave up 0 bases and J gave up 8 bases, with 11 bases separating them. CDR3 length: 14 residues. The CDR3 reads CASSQEGQEHEQFF. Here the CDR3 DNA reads TGCGCCAGCAGCCAAGAGGGTCAGGAACATGAGCAGTTCTTC.

This CDR3 is CASSIGQVRRNYGYTF. The CDR3 DNA reads TGTGCCAGCAGCATTGGACAGGTTAGGAGAAACTATGGCTACACCTTC. The rearrangement uses TRBV5-4 and TRBJ1-2; 7 bases are shared with TRBD1. Losses at the gene ends were 4 bases for V and 2 bases for J; bases not matched to a gene: 11. Looked up from germline, CDR1 is SGHNT and CDR2 is YYREEE (reference sequence). The CDR3 has 16 residues.

In DNA form, the CDR3 reads TGTGCCAGCAGTTTACTCCGACTAGCGGGAAGCACAGATACGCAGTATTTT. Translated: CASSLLRLAGSTDTQYF. The chain couples TRBV27 to TRBJ2-3, with 11 bases lining up with TRBD2. Looked up from germline, CDR1 is MNHEY and CDR2 is SMNVEV (reference sequence). Trimming cost V 2 bases and J 0 bases; bases outside gene matches: 4. CDR3 length: 17 amino acids.

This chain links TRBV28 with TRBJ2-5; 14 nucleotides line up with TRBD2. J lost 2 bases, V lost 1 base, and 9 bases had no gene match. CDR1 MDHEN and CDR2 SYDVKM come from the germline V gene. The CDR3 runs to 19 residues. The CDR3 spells CASSLSRGLAGVEQETQYF. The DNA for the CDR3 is TGTGCCAGCAGTTTATCCCGGGGACTAGCGGGAGTTGAACAAGAGACCCAGTACTTC.

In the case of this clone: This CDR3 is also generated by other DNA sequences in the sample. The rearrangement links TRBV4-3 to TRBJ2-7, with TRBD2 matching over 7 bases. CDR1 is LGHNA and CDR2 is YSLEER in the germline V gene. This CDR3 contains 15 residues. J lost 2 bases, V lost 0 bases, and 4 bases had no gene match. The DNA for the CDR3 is TGCGCCAGCAGCCAAGATCGAGGACTAGCCTACGAGCAGTACTTC. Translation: CASSQDRGLAYEQYF.

Here the CDR3 DNA reads TGTGCCAGCAGTCCACAGGGGGCATCCGGGGAAGGCTACACCTTC. It yields the protein CASSPQGASGEGYTF. The rearrangement links TRBV27 to TRBJ1-2, with 9 nucleotides matching TRBD1. Germline values: CDR1 MNHEY, CDR2 SMNVEV (reference sequence). The CDR3 consists of 15 residues. After removal of 5 bases from V and 8 bases from J, the junction contained 12 bases not matched to a gene.

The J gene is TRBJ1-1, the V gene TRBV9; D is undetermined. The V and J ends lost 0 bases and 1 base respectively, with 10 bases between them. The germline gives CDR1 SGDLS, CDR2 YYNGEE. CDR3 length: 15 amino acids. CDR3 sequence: CASSVGDHPNTEAFF. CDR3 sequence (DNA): TGTGCCAGCAGCGTAGGCGATCACCCGAACACTGAAGCTTTCTTT.

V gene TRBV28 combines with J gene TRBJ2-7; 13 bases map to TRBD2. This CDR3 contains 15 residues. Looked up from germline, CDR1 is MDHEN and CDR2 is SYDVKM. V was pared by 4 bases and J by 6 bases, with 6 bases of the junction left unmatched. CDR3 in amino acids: CASSSGLAGAPEQYF. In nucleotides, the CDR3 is TGTGCCAGCAGTTCCGGACTAGCGGGAGCCCCCGAGCAGTACTTC.

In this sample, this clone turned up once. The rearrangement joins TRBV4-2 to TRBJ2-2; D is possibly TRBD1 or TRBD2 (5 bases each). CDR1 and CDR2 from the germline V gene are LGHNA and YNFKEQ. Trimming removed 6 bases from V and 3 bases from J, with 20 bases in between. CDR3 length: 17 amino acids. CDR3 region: CASRLREGIGDTGELFF. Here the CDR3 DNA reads TGTGCCAGCAGACTACGAGAGGGTATAGGGGACACCGGGGAGCTGTTTTTT.